These T cell receptor beta chains were read from a single sample in a study of blood T cell repertoires in COVID-19. The data were produced by immunoSEQ multiplex PCR, yet TCRdb's version contains in-frame clones alone and is incomplete. Among some 100,000 clones listed, 92% were seen once. Sequencing was performed on peripheral blood. The receptors originated from a man aged 50-59 years with active COVID-19. The CDR3 runs from the conserved cysteine through the conserved F or W. D genes are given only for firm matches. Where a row states a size, it is once, few, many or the class of an expanded clone; other rows omit it.

J gene,V gene,clone size,D gene,CDR3 DNA,CDR3 protein
TRBJ2-1,TRBV12-3/TRBV12-4,.,.,TGTGCCAGCAACACTGGGACTTACAATGAGCAGTTCTTC,CASNTGTYNEQFF
TRBJ2-1,TRBV7-3,.,TRBD2,TGTGCCAGCAGCCCCCCGGGGGGCTCCTACAATGAGCAGTTCTTC,CASSPPGGSYNEQFF
TRBJ2-2,TRBV14,.,.,TGTGCCAGCAGGCACGGACAGCCCGTTATGTGCACCGGGGAGCTGTTTTTT,CASRHGQPVMCTGELFF
TRBJ2-5,TRBV7-8,.,TRBD2,TGTGCCAGCAGCTTCCACGGGACTAGCGATCAAGAGACCCAGTACTTC,CASSFHGTSDQETQYF
TRBJ1-5,TRBV2,.,TRBD1,TGTGCCAGCAGTTTGGACAGGATCAATCAGCCCCAGCATTTT,CASSLDRINQPQHF
TRBJ2-7,TRBV14,.,.,TGTGCCAGCAGCCAAGATCGGGGTTACGAGCAGTACTTC,CASSQDRGYEQYF
TRBJ1-1,TRBV2,.,TRBD1,TGTGCCAGCAGTGCCCAGGGGGCCGACACTGAAGCTTTCTTT,CASSAQGADTEAFF
TRBJ2-3,TRBV19,.,TRBD2,TGTGCCAGTAGTTCTCGTCGTGGCGGGAGGAATGCAGATACGCAGTATTTT,CASSSRRGGRNADTQYF
TRBJ2-2,TRBV7-3,.,TRBD2,TGTGCCAGCAGCTTAACGGGCGGGAGAGGCGGGGAGCTGTTTTTT,CASSLTGGRGGELFF
TRBJ2-7,TRBV6-1,.,TRBD1,TGTGCCAGCAGTGCGGGAACCGGGACAGGGGGGTACGAGCAGTACTTC,CASSAGTGTGGYEQYF
TRBJ1-5,TRBV3-1/TRBV3-2,once,.,TGTGCCAGCAGCCAAGTTAAGCGGACCAATCAGCCCCAGCATTTT,CASSQVKRTNQPQHF
TRBJ2-3,TRBV4-1,once,TRBD2,TGCGCCAGCAGCCAGTGGACTAGCGGGAGAACAGATACGCAGTATTTT,CASSQWTSGRTDTQYF
TRBJ1-1,TRBV5-1,once,.,TGCGCCAGCAGCTTGTCTCCCACTGGCACTGAAGCTTTCTTT,CASSLSPTGTEAFF
TRBJ2-5,TRBV30,.,.,TGTGCCTGGAGACAGGAGGGAGAGACCCAGTACTTC,CAWRQEGETQYF
TRBJ2-7,TRBV30,.,TRBD2,TGTGCCTGGAGTGTAACTAGCGGCTACGAGCAGTACTTC,CAWSVTSGYEQYF
TRBJ1-2,TRBV2,.,TRBD1,TGTGCCAGCAGTAAAGGGACAGGGAATGGCTACACCTTC,CASSKGTGNGYTF
TRBJ1-2,TRBV6-5,.,TRBD1,TGTGCCAGCAGTTACTCTCGGGACAGGGCCTATGGCTACACCTTC,CASSYSRDRAYGYTF
TRBJ2-1,TRBV28,once,.,TGTGCCAGCAGGCATTCTAGCGCGAATGAGCAGTTCTTC,CASRHSSANEQFF
TRBJ1-1,TRBV28,.,.,TGTGCCAGCAGTTTAAGGGGAACGGTGAACACTGAAGCTTTCTTT,CASSLRGTVNTEAFF
TRBJ2-7,TRBV2,.,TRBD2,TGTGCCAGCAGGGGCGCGGGAGTCTACAGTCCCGAGCAGTACTTC,CASRGAGVYSPEQYF
TRBJ1-2,TRBV20-1,.,.,TGCAGTGCTTCGAGGGGGGGTGGCTACACCTTC,CSASRGGGYTF
TRBJ2-1,TRBV7-9,.,TRBD2,TGTGCCAGCAGCTTAGTATATCGAGCGGGAGATGAGCAGTTCTTC,CASSLVYRAGDEQFF
TRBJ2-7,TRBV29-1,.,TRBD1,TGCAGCGTAGTAACAGGGGAGCGAGAGCAGTACTTC,CSVVTGEREQYF
TRBJ2-7,TRBV25-1,.,.,TGTGCCAGCAGGGCAGGCCGCTACGAGCAGTACTTC,CASRAGRYEQYF
TRBJ2-1,TRBV10-3,.,.,TGTGCCATCAGTGAGTCGTCCAATGACAATGAGCAGTTCTTC,CAISESSNDNEQFF
TRBJ2-2,TRBV2,.,.,TGTGCCAGCAGTCGCGACTATAACACCGGGGAGCTGTTTTTT,CASSRDYNTGELFF
TRBJ2-7,TRBV27,once,TRBD2,TGTGCCAGCAGTTTCCAACAGGAACGGGGACTAGCGGGAGGGTCCTACGAGCAGTACTTC,CASSFQQERGLAGGSYEQYF
TRBJ2-7,TRBV5-1,once,TRBD1,TGCGCCAGCAGCTTGGATGGACAGGGGCGGAACGAGCAGTACTTC,CASSLDGQGRNEQYF
TRBJ2-7,TRBV9,.,TRBD2,TGTGCCAGCAGCGCAGGACTAGCGGGTGTCTACGAGCAGTACTTC,CASSAGLAGVYEQYF
TRBJ2-5,TRBV18,.,TRBD2,TGTGCCAGCTCACCACCGGGTAGCGGGAGGCACCAAGAGACCCAGTACTTC,CASSPPGSGRHQETQYF
TRBJ2-2,TRBV15,.,.,TGTGCCACCAGCAGAGAGGGGCCCCAGGGCCCCGGGGAGCTGTTTTTT,CATSREGPQGPGELFF
TRBJ1-5,TRBV6-5,.,.,TGTGCCAGCAACCCCGGGGGGAGCAATCAGCCCCAGCATTTT,CASNPGGSNQPQHF
TRBJ2-7,TRBV10-3,once,TRBD1,TGTGCCATCAGTGAAACAGGGGGCCGGGAGCAGTACTTC,CAISETGGREQYF
TRBJ2-1,TRBV28,.,.,TGTGCCAGCAGTTTATGGACTTTTGCGAAGAGCTCCTACAATGAGCAGTTCTTC,CASSLWTFAKSSYNEQFF
TRBJ1-1,TRBV30,.,.,TGTGCCTTCCGGGACATCTCGGCCGCTTTCTTT,CAFRDISAAFF
TRBJ2-7,TRBV7-3,.,TRBD2,TGTGCCAGCAGCCCCGGACTAGCGGGGTCCTACGAGCAGTACTTC,CASSPGLAGSYEQYF
TRBJ2-7,TRBV18,.,.,TGTGCCAGCTCACCAACCGACCGGACATCCTACGAGCAGTACTTC,CASSPTDRTSYEQYF
TRBJ1-6,TRBV2,.,TRBD1,TGTGCCAGCAGCGTAGCAGGGGGCGGATCACCCCTCCACTTT,CASSVAGGGSPLHF
TRBJ1-1,TRBV19,once,.,TGTGCCAGTAGTATCCCAGGTGGCATGAACACTGAAGCTTTCTTT,CASSIPGGMNTEAFF
TRBJ2-2,TRBV5-8,.,.,TGTGCCAGCACCTGGAGGAGCGGACACACCGGGGAGCTGTTTTTT,CASTWRSGHTGELFF
TRBJ2-2,TRBV12-3/TRBV12-4,.,.,TGTGCAGAATCTACGACGGGCACCGGGGAGCTGTTTTTT,CAESTTGTGELFF
TRBJ1-2,TRBV15,.,.,TGTGCCACCAGCAGAGAAACAGGGATGAACTATGGCTACACCTTC,CATSRETGMNYGYTF
TRBJ2-7,TRBV18,.,.,TGTGCCAGCTCAGCTACAATACAGGCCCACGAGCAGTACTTC,CASSATIQAHEQYF
TRBJ1-1,TRBV30,few,.,TGTGCCTGGGAGCGGGACTCCGGAGGGGTAACTTTCTTT,CAWERDSGGVTFF
TRBJ1-2,TRBV6-5,.,TRBD1,TGTGCCAGCAGTTATACAGGGGGCGCGTCCTATGGCTACACCTTC,CASSYTGGASYGYTF
TRBJ2-7,TRBV2,.,TRBD2,TGTGCCAGTAAGCGGGGCCCCTACGAGCAGTACTTC,CASKRGPYEQYF
TRBJ2-1,TRBV27,.,TRBD2,TGTGCCAGCAGTTTCTCTTCGGGACTAGGCAATGAGCAGTTCTTC,CASSFSSGLGNEQFF
TRBJ2-1,TRBV4-2,.,.,TGTGCCAGCAGCCACGGGGGTGAGCAGTTCTTC,CASSHGGEQFF
TRBJ1-5,TRBV24-1,.,.,TGTGCCACCAGTGTATGGGGAGATCAGCCCCAGCATTTT,CATSVWGDQPQHF
TRBJ2-2,TRBV6-5,.,TRBD1,TGTGCCAGCAGTTATTTGACAGGGTCGAACACCGGGGAGCTGTTTTTT,CASSYLTGSNTGELFF
TRBJ1-1,TRBV7-8,.,.,TGTGCCAGCAGCTTTAGAGGGGTAGCGGACACTGAAGCTTTCTTT,CASSFRGVADTEAFF
TRBJ2-3,TRBV19,.,.,TGTGCCAGTAGTATAGGGGTCCGAGGTACGCAGTATTTT,CASSIGVRGTQYF
TRBJ1-1,TRBV28,.,TRBD1,TGTGCCAGCAGTTTCTCAGGGGGGGCTTTCTTT,CASSFSGGAFF
TRBJ1-3,TRBV29-1,.,TRBD1,TGCAGCGTTGGCCTGGACAGGGAATACACCATATATTTT,CSVGLDREYTIYF
TRBJ1-2,TRBV9,.,TRBD1,TGTGCCAGCAGCGCCGGGACAGGGGTAGGTGGCTACACCTTC,CASSAGTGVGGYTF
TRBJ2-1,TRBV18,.,TRBD1,TGTGCCAGCTCACTCCGACAGGGATCAGGCGGACTCAGAAATGAGCAGTTCTTC,CASSLRQGSGGLRNEQFF
TRBJ1-1,TRBV6-5,.,.,TGTGCCAGCAGCAACCCGCGGAACACTGAAGCTTTCTTT,CASSNPRNTEAFF
TRBJ2-1,TRBV15,.,TRBD2,TGTGCCACCAGCAGAGGACGACTAGCGGGAAACAATGAGCAGTTCTTC,CATSRGRLAGNNEQFF
TRBJ2-3,TRBV4-2,.,TRBD1,TGTGCCAGCAGCCTGAAAGGGCAGGGGGCGAGCACAGATACGCAGTATTTT,CASSLKGQGASTDTQYF
TRBJ2-1,TRBV5-1,.,TRBD1,TGCGCCAGCAGCTCGGGACAGGGGTCGTACAATGAGCAGTTCTTC,CASSSGQGSYNEQFF